Presented here are 21 T cell receptor beta chains from one specimen sequenced in a study of blood T cell repertoires in COVID-19. Libraries were prepared by immunoSEQ multiplex PCR; TCRdb keeps only in-frame clonotypes and omits some of them. This sample yields tens of thousands of clones, of which 75% to 95% are seen a single time; over 2.5% belongs to the top ten. Sequencing input: peripheral blood. The receptors stem from a woman in her sixties or seventies with active COVID-19.

V usage is TRBV12-3 or TRBV12-4 and J usage is TRBJ1-6; the D is unclear. This CDR3 spans 13 amino acids. Trimming removed 3 bases from V and 6 bases from J, with 6 bases in between. CDR3 nucleotide sequence: TGTGCCAGCAGTTTCCCCTCTAATTCACCCCTCCACTTT. This encodes CASSFPSNSPLHF.

This rearrangement joins TRBV27 to TRBJ2-5, with TRBD2 matching over 7 bases. The CDR3 spans 15 residues. With 4 bases clipped from V and 4 bases from J, the junction kept 9 bases outside the gene matches. CDR1 and CDR2 (germline): MNHEY, SMNVEV (reference sequence). CDR3 DNA sequence: TGTGCCAGCAGTTCGGGCGGGAGCAGGAGAGAGACCCAGTACTTC. This sequence encodes CASSSGGSRRETQYF.

This chain uses TRBV2 with TRBJ2-1; 12 bases align to TRBD2. This CDR3 has 17 amino acids. Germline V lookup: CDR1 SNHLY, CDR2 FYNNEI. Trimming took 4 bases from V and 6 from J; bases not matched to a gene: 10. CDR3 sequence: CASSGLAGGPLSNEQFF. The CDR3, as DNA: TGTGCCAGCAGTGGGCTAGCGGGAGGGCCCTTGAGCAATGAGCAGTTCTTC. Full variable domain (rest looked up from reference TRBV2 and TRBJ2-1): EPEVTQTPSHQVTQMGQEVILRCVPISNHLYFYWYRQILGQKVEFLVSFYNNEISEKSEIFDDQFSVERPDGSNFTLKIRSTKLEDSAMYFCASSGLAGGPLSNEQFFGPGTRLTVL.

The J gene is TRBJ2-7, the V gene TRBV5-4; D is unclear. CDR1 and CDR2 (germline): SGHNT, YYREEE (reference sequence). There are 13 residues in the CDR3. V lost 0 bases, J lost 3 bases, and 7 bases lay in between. Here the CDR3 reads CASSLDPSYEQYF. The CDR3 DNA follows: TGTGCCAGCAGCTTGGATCCGAGCTACGAGCAGTACTTC. Based on the CDR3 plus reference TRBV5-4 and TRBJ2-7, the full variable domain is ETGVTQSPTHLIKTRGQQVTLRCSSQSGHNTVSWYQQALGQGPQFIFQYYREEENGRGNFPPRFSGLQFPNYSSELNVNALELDDSALYLCASSLDPSYEQYFGPGTRLTVT.

This sequence joins TRBV6-1 and TRBJ2-7, with D perhaps TRBD2 (5 bases). Per the germline V gene, CDR1 is MNHNS and CDR2 is SASEGT. The V and J ends lost 3 bases and 2 bases respectively, with 14 bases between them. The CDR3 sequence is 15 residues long. For the CDR3, the DNA is TGTGCCAGCAGTGACCAACCACGACTAACCTACGAGCAGTACTTC. It is translated as CASSDQPRLTYEQYF.

The chain recombines TRBV11-2 with TRBJ1-5, with a possible D match to TRBD1 (5 bases). This CDR3 is 15 amino acids long. The germline gives CDR1 SGHAT, CDR2 FQNNGV. Trimming removed 5 bases at V and 7 bases at J, with 18 bases between. The CDR3 protein is CASSRDSRGGQPQHF. The CDR3 coding sequence is TGTGCCAGCAGCCGGGACTCCCGAGGAGGGCAGCCCCAGCATTTT. The full variable domain, its missing parts supplied by reference TRBV11-2 and TRBJ1-5, is EAGVAQSPRYKIIEKRQSVAFWCNPISGHATLYWYQQILGQGPKLLIQFQNNGVVDDSQLPKDRFSAERLKGVDSTLKIQPAKLEDSAVYLCASSRDSRGGQPQHFGDGTRLSIL.

This sequence joins TRBV10-3 and TRBJ2-5; 13 nucleotides agree with TRBD2. The junction had 5 bases not matched to a gene; V was cut back by 6 bases and J by 4 bases. The CDR3 runs 15 residues. CDR1 is ENHRY and CDR2 is SYGVKD in the germline V gene. CDR3 bases: TGTGCCATCAGCGGGACTAGCGGGATCGGAGAGACCCAGTACTTC. This sequence encodes CAISGTSGIGETQYF.

This clone was observed a handful of times. This rearrangement joins TRBV3-1 (or the pseudogene TRBV3-2) to TRBJ1-2; TRBD1 matches at 8 bases. This CDR3 is built from 14 residues. The ends lost 6 bases at V and 9 bases at J; junction bases unmatched: 12. Germline V gives CDR1 LGHDT, CDR2 YNNKEL (reference sequence). CDR3 nucleotide sequence: TGTGCCAGCAGTGGACAGGGAAACATTCTTCGCTACACCTTC. This sequence encodes CASSGQGNILRYTF.

V and J are TRBV5-5 and TRBJ2-5; 8 bases line up with TRBD1. V was clipped by 0 bases and J by 1 base; unmatched bases: 2. This CDR3 comprises 15 residues. Looked up from germline, CDR1 is SGHKS and CDR2 is YYEKEE (reference sequence). CDR3 DNA sequence: TGTGCCAGCAGCTTGGGCGGACAGGGCCAAGAGACCCAGTACTTC. It encodes CASSLGGQGQETQYF.

The V and J genes are TRBV28 and TRBJ1-2; D gene uncertain. CDR3 length: 12 amino acids. V dropped 1 base and J dropped 8 bases, with 8 bases sitting between them. Germline values: CDR1 MDHEN, CDR2 SYDVKM. The CDR3 DNA reads TGTGCCAGCAGTTTATCGGGGATCGGCTACACCTTC. Protein: CASSLSGIGYTF.

Only a few counts were recorded for this clone. The gene calls are TRBV2 and TRBJ1-4; maybe TRBD1 (5 bases). Germline V gene lookup returns CDR1 SNHLY and CDR2 FYNNEI. There are 14 residues in the CDR3. V lost 3 bases and J lost 4, with 9 bases in between. In DNA, the CDR3 is TGTGCCAGCAGTGATGGGCAGGGTAATGAAAAACTGTTTTTT. Translation: CASSDGQGNEKLFF.

The chain has TRBV5-1 and TRBJ2-7; TRBD1 is a possible D gene (6 bases). Trimming took 3 bases from V and 2 from J, leaving 15 bases between them. CDR1 and CDR2 from the germline V gene are SGHRS and YFSETQ. There are 15 residues in the CDR3. The chain's CDR3 is CASSSQGSGTYEQYF. CDR3 DNA: TGCGCCAGCAGCTCACAGGGTTCCGGGACCTACGAGCAGTACTTC.

In this sample, this clone turned up a few times. This chain uses TRBV10-3 with TRBJ2-2; 11 bases are a match to TRBD2. After removal of 11 bases from V and 3 bases from J, the junction contained 5 bases not matched to a gene. CDR3 length: 14 amino acids. From germline, CDR1 is ENHRY and CDR2 SYGVKD. CDR3 DNA sequence: TGTGCCTCCTTAGCGGGAGGGCACACCGGGGAGCTGTTTTTT. Its translation is CASLAGGHTGELFF.

This clone was detected only once. The chain is built from TRBV25-1 and TRBJ2-3; the match to TRBD2 covers 7 bases. V shed 5 bases and J 4 bases; nucleotides not matched to a gene: 6. Germline V gene lookup returns CDR1 MGHDK and CDR2 SYGVNS. CDR3 length equals 14 residues. The CDR3 coding sequence is TGTGCCAGCAGTTCGGGGGGTGGGGCAGATACGCAGTATTTT. Protein product: CASSSGGGADTQYF.

The V call is TRBV19, the J call TRBJ1-1; D unresolved. Germline CDR1 and CDR2: LNHDA and SQIVND (reference sequence). The CDR3 is 15 residues long. With 0 bases removed from V and 7 bases from J, the gap between germline ends came to 15 bases. CDR3 region: CASSIDWRVGGEAFF. The CDR3 DNA is TGTGCCAGTAGTATAGATTGGAGGGTAGGAGGTGAAGCTTTCTTT.

V usage is TRBV7-8 and J usage is TRBJ2-7, with 11 bases aligning to TRBD2. In germline, CDR1 is SGHVS, CDR2 FQNEAQ. V lost 1 base and J lost 4; bases outside the gene matches: 3. The CDR3 has 15 amino acids. For the CDR3, the DNA is TGTGCCAGCAGCTTAGTAGGGACTAGCGGTTACGAGCAGTACTTC. Translation gives CASSLVGTSGYEQYF. Based on the CDR3 plus reference TRBV7-8 and TRBJ2-7, the full variable domain is GAGVSQSPRYKVAKRGQDVALRCDPISGHVSLFWYQQALGQGPEFLTYFQNEAQLDKSGLPSDRFFAERPEGSVSTLKIQRTQQEDSAVYLCASSLVGTSGYEQYFGPGTRLTVT.

The J gene is TRBJ2-7, the V gene TRBV11-2, with TRBD2 matching 8 bases. The V segment lost 8 bases and the J segment 2 bases; nucleotides outside the gene matches: 2. Germline V gives CDR1 SGHAT, CDR2 FQNNGV. This CDR3 contains 12 residues. CDR3 loop: CASGLAAYEQYF. The CDR3 nucleotides are TGTGCCAGCGGACTAGCCGCCTACGAGCAGTACTTC. Full variable domain (missing parts from reference TRBV11-2 and TRBJ2-7): EAGVAQSPRYKIIEKRQSVAFWCNPISGHATLYWYQQILGQGPKLLIQFQNNGVVDDSQLPKDRFSAERLKGVDSTLKIQPAKLEDSAVYLCASGLAAYEQYFGPGTRLTVT.

V gene TRBV9 combines with J gene TRBJ2-3, with D possibly TRBD2 on 6 matching bases. Per the germline V gene, CDR1 is SGDLS and CDR2 is YYNGEE. This CDR3 is built from 14 residues. With 3 bases removed from V and 6 bases from J, the gap between germline ends came to 14 bases. CDR3 sequence reads: CASSASNLADTQYF. The CDR3 DNA sequence: TGTGCCAGCAGCGCCTCGAATCTAGCGGATACGCAGTATTTT.

The chain uses TRBV5-4 and TRBJ2-5; 8 positions match TRBD1. CDR1 and CDR2 from the germline V gene are SGHNT and YYREEE (reference sequence). V lost 2 bases and J lost 3; bases outside the gene matches: 0. The CDR3 contains 13 residues. The CDR3 DNA reads TGTGCCAGCAGCTTACAGGGGGAAGAGACCCAGTACTTC. Translated, it gives CASSLQGEETQYF.

The J gene is TRBJ2-5, the V gene TRBV30; tentatively, D is TRBD1 (5 bases). The CDR3 sequence is 17 residues long. V was clipped by 2 bases and J by 2 bases, with 21 bases between them. Germline V lookup: CDR1 GTSNPN, CDR2 SVGIG (reference sequence). DNA for the CDR3: TGTGCCTGGAGTATATACCTGGCCCAGGGATGGCAAGAGACCCAGTACTTC. Translated: CAWSIYLAQGWQETQYF.

This chain joins TRBV3-1 (or the pseudogene TRBV3-2) and TRBJ2-5; TRBD1 matches 8 bases. The CDR3 runs 18 residues. Germline loops: CDR1 LGHDT, CDR2 YNNKEL (reference sequence). V gave up 1 base and J gave up 7 bases; unmatched junction bases: 17. For the CDR3, the DNA is TGTGCCAGCAGCCAAGTCCTTAACAGGGGGGCTAAGACCGGGACCCAGTACTTC. This encodes CASSQVLNRGAKTGTQYF.